This T cell receptor (beta chain) was identified during a study of T cell responses to AZD1222 COVID-19 vaccine. The CDR3 is made up of 15 amino acids. Germline-derived CDR1 and CDR2 are MNHNS and SASEGT. V was shortened by 2 bases and J by 0 bases, with 10 bases between the two germline ends. This clone showed up just once. Its cognate antigen is unknown. Study-wide points: Just a handful of people given AZD1222 tested seropositive at baseline. The CD4 TCRs associated with vaccination extended across spike and predominated at 160-218 and 743-854. Sampling captured repertoires only after the peak T cell response.

Sequencing used immunoSEQ multiplex PCR; TCRdb keeps in-frame clones, though not all of them. Among roughly 80,000 clones, 75% to 95% were seen once, and the ten largest hold about 3.5%. The chain joins TRBV6-1 to TRBJ1-1; D unresolved. This receptor was identified in an adult who received the AZD1222 COVID-19 vaccine. The specimen was peripheral blood, collected 28 days after the second AZD1222 dose. The CDR3 DNA sequence: TGTGCCAGCAGTGAATTTGGGCCATTGAACACTGAAGCTTTCTTT. Amino acid sequence: CASSEFGPLNTEAFF.